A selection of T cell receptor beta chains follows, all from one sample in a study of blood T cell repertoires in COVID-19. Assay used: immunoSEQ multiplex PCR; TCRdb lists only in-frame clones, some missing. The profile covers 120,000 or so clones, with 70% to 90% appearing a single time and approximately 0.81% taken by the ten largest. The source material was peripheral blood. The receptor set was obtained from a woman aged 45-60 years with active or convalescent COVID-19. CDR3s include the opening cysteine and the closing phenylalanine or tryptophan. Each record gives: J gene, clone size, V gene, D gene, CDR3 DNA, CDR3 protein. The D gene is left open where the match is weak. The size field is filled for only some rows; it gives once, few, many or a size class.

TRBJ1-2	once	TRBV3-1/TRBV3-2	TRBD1	TGTGCCAGCAGCCTTACAGGGGGCTTAAGTTATGGCTACACCTTC	CASSLTGGLSYGYTF
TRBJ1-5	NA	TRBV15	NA	TGTGCCACCAGCTCGCAACAGAATCAGCCCCAGCATTTT	CATSSQQNQPQHF
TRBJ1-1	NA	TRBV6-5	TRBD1	TGTGCCAGCAGTTGGGGCCAGGGGGCTAGAACTGAAGCTTTCTTT	CASSWGQGARTEAFF
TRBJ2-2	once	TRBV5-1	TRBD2	TGCGCCAGCAGCTTGAGCGGGAGGAGGGACACCGGGGAGCTGTTTTTT	CASSLSGRRDTGELFF
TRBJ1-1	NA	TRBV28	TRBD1	TGTGCCAGCAGCCCAAGACAGGGTACCATGAACACTGAAGCTTTCTTT	CASSPRQGTMNTEAFF
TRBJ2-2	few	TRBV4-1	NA	TGCGCCAGCAGCCAACGACAGATCACTCAGCTTAACACCGGGGAGCTGTTTTTT	CASSQRQITQLNTGELFF
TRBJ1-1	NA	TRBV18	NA	TGTGCCAGCGAACCTACAGGGAGAACTGAAGCTTTCTTT	CASEPTGRTEAFF
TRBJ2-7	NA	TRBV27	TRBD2	TGTGCCAGCAGTCGCCAATACCTAGCGGGAGGGCTCTACGAGCAGTACTTC	CASSRQYLAGGLYEQYF
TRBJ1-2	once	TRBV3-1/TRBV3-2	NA	TGTGCCAGCAGCCAACGGGAGGGCGATGGCTACACCTTC	CASSQREGDGYTF
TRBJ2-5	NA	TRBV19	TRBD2	TGTGCCAGTAGTATAGAGGCTTGGACTAGCGGGAGAAAGACCCAGTACTTC	CASSIEAWTSGRKTQYF
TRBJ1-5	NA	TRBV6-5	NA	TGTGCCAGCAGGAGGGGGACCGATAGCAATCAGCCCCAGCATTTT	CASRRGTDSNQPQHF
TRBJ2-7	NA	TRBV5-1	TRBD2	TGCGCCAGCAGTCGTAGCGGGGCCTTCTCCTACGAGCAGTACTTC	CASSRSGAFSYEQYF
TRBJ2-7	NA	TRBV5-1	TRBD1	TGCGCCAGCAGCCTACTAGACAGGGGACCCTACGAGCAGTACTTC	CASSLLDRGPYEQYF
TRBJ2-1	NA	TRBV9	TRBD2	TGTGCCAGCAGCGTAGCAAGCGGGAGTAACAATGAGCAGTTCTTC	CASSVASGSNNEQFF
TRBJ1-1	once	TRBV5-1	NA	TGCGCCAGCAGCTTGGGTCTACAGGGTTCGACTGAAGCTTTCTTT	CASSLGLQGSTEAFF
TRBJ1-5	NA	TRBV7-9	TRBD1	TGTGCCAGCAGCTCGGGGGTCAGGGGGACCCAGCATTTT	CASSSGVRGTQHF